Below are 5 T cell receptor beta chains sequenced from a single sample in a study of cytomegalovirus exposure and HLA in healthy donors (dated by TCRdb to between 2016 and 2019). Library prep was done by the immunoSEQ multiplex PCR assay. For the multiplex PCR, a mixture combining 60 forward primers for TCR Vbeta segments and 13 reverse primers for TCR Jbeta segments was used. The table was pulled from immuneACCESS by TCRdb, which kept in-frame rearrangements only. Such tables lose some clones; where checked, under half of the loss comes from unresolved V genes, and the rest has no known cause. In all, the sample holds 150,000 to 200,000 clones, and roughly 70% of those were seen once. The ten largest clones represent less than 8.5% of the sample. What was sequenced was PBMCs. These TCRs come from a man aged 40-49 years in good health and CMV-seropositive.

This clone was found once. The rearrangement joins TRBV10-3 to TRBJ2-5; 9 bases map to TRBD2. CDR3 length: 13 amino acids. The junction had 2 bases not matched to a gene; V was cut back by 6 bases and J by 3 bases. Germline V CDR1 and CDR2: ENHRY, SYGVKD. The CDR3 bases are TGTGCCATCAGGGCTAGCGGGGAAGAGACCCAGTACTTC. Protein sequence: CAIRASGEETQYF.

The CDR3 protein is CASHRGGGPYEQYF. The CDR3 DNA reads TGTGCCAGCCACCGAGGGGGGGGTCCCTACGAGCAGTACTTC. The chain links TRBV6-1 to TRBJ2-7, with D possibly matching TRBD2 (7 bases). Germline V gives CDR1 MNHNS, CDR2 SASEGT. V was cut by 8 bases and J by 2 bases, with 16 bases left in between. CDR3 size: 14 residues.

This clone is a singleton in its sample. At one end the junction does not follow the germline gene, possibly because of a read error. The V gene is TRBV7-7, the J gene TRBJ1-4; D not certain. The germline gives CDR1 SSHAT, CDR2 FNYEAQ (reference sequence). The length of the CDR3 is 12 residues. The CDR3 loop is CASSAGSRKLFF. The CDR3 region has the DNA TGTGCTAGCAGCGCGGGGAGTAGGAAACTGTTTTTT.

This chain joins TRBV4-1 and TRBJ2-2, with TRBD1 as a possible D gene (6 bases). V was pared by 1 base and J by 7 bases, with 13 bases between. CDR3 size: 15 residues. The germline gives CDR1 MGHRA, CDR2 YSYEKL. CDR3 nucleotide sequence: TGCGCCAGCAGCCAAGTGGGCAGGGGCAGCGGGGAGCTGTTTTTT. Protein: CASSQVGRGSGELFF.

The rearrangement joins TRBV4-2 to TRBJ2-7; D might be TRBD2 (6 bases). This CDR3 contains 15 residues. Trimming stripped 3 bases from V and 3 bases from J, with 15 bases between. From germline, CDR1 is LGHNA and CDR2 YNFKEQ. The CDR3 DNA sequence: TGTGCCAGCAGCCATATCGGGGGTTTTCTCTACGAGCAGTACTTC. Its protein product is CASSHIGGFLYEQYF.